This paragraph covers one T cell receptor beta chain sequence. Sequencing was performed with immunoSEQ multiplex PCR; in TCRdb, only in-frame clones are kept and a portion is missing. In the table there are about 600,000 clones, 95% of which are singletons. CD45RO-negative CD8 cells positively selected for CCR7 made up the naive population, which excluded terminally differentiated effector memory CD45RA+ cells. The study drew all its donors from Caucasian adults living in Nashville, Tennessee. This specimen belongs to a study of shared clonotypes between healthy human individuals. Study-wide context: Per-donor plates numbered three CD4 naive, three CD4 memory, two CD8 naive and one CD8 memory.

Sequenced: naive CD8+ T cells sorted from blood. The sequence came from a woman aged 30 to 39 in good health.

In DNA form, the CDR3 reads TGTGCCAGCAGTAGTGCAACAGGGATCGAGCAGTTCTTC. Translating gives CASSSATGIEQFF. The chain employs TRBV5-6 and TRBJ2-1; D is perhaps TRBD1 (6 bases). Germline V gives CDR1 SGHDT, CDR2 YYEEEE. The CDR3 length is 13 residues. With 5 bases removed from V and 10 bases from J, the gap between germline ends came to 16 bases.